Listed below are T cell receptor beta chains from one sample, sequenced in a study of OX40 agonist ivuxolimab in advanced cancers. Profiling relied on immunoSEQ multiplex PCR, and the TCRdb table lists in-frame clones only, not all of them. Of tens of thousands of clones in the sample, roughly 84% were seen once. The specimen comprised CD4+ or CD8+ T cells sorted from blood, sampled in a trial of the OX40 agonist ivuxolimab. Receptors were obtained from an adult with an advanced solid tumor such as melanoma, head and neck, liver or kidney cancer. CDR3s include the opening cysteine and the closing phenylalanine or tryptophan. A D gene is named only where the DNA matches it firmly. Only some rows state a clone size, as once, few, many or a class for expanded clones.

v_call	j_call	d_call	clone_size	cdr3_aa	cdr3_nt
TRBV27	TRBJ2-3	-	-	CASSRYSEGTDTQYF	TGTGCCAGCAGCCGATATTCCGAGGGGACAGATACGCAGTATTTT
TRBV5-1	TRBJ2-1	-	-	CASSFNWNYNEQFF	TGCGCCAGCAGCTTCAACTGGAACTACAATGAGCAGTTCTTC
TRBV6-1	TRBJ1-1	-	-	CASSERGHLYTEAFF	TGTGCCAGCAGTGAACGGGGACACCTCTACACTGAAGCTTTCTTT
TRBV11-2	TRBJ2-1	-	-	CASSLEGTGNNEQFF	TGTGCCAGCAGCTTAGAAGGGACTGGGAACAATGAGCAGTTCTTC
TRBV4-2	TRBJ2-5	-	-	CASSQDRGAQETQYF	TGTGCCAGCAGCCAAGACCGAGGGGCCCAAGAGACCCAGTACTTC
TRBV29-1	TRBJ2-3	TRBD2	-	CSVDGLEYADTQYF	TGCAGCGTTGACGGACTAGAATACGCAGATACGCAGTATTTT
TRBV11-2	TRBJ2-7	-	-	CASSLEGSSAYEQYF	TGTGCCAGCAGCTTAGAAGGTAGTTCCGCCTACGAGCAGTACTTC
TRBV7-9	TRBJ2-7	TRBD1	-	CASSPGGQPYYEQYF	TGTGCCAGCAGCCCTGGGGGACAGCCCTACTACGAGCAGTACTTC
TRBV5-5	TRBJ2-7	TRBD2	-	CASSQGTSGSVSSYEQYF	TGTGCCAGCAGCCAGGGGACTAGCGGGAGTGTGAGCTCCTACGAGCAGTACTTC
TRBV5-1	TRBJ2-7	-	-	CASSLVTGSPYEQYF	TGCGCCAGCAGCTTGGTCACGGGGTCCCCCTACGAGCAGTACTTC
TRBV27	TRBJ2-7	TRBD2	-	CASSLTSGSMYEQYF	TGTGCCAGCAGTTTAACTAGCGGGAGTATGTACGAGCAGTACTTC
TRBV30	TRBJ1-5	-	-	CAWSVGGDQPQHF	TGTGCCTGGAGTGTAGGGGGGGATCAGCCCCAGCATTTT
TRBV30	TRBJ2-5	TRBD2	-	CAWNTIAGYQETQYF	TGTGCCTGGAATACGATAGCGGGATACCAAGAGACCCAGTACTTC
TRBV9	TRBJ1-1	-	-	CASSVTENTEAFF	TGTGCCAGCAGCGTAACGGAGAACACTGAAGCTTTCTTT
TRBV4-1	TRBJ2-7	TRBD2	few	CASSFGTSGTYEQYF	TGCGCCAGCAGCTTCGGGACTAGCGGTACCTACGAGCAGTACTTC
TRBV4-1	TRBJ1-2	-	medium-sized	CASSQDSYRGNYGYTF	TGCGCCAGCAGCCAAGATAGTTATAGGGGAAACTATGGCTACACCTTC
TRBV30	TRBJ2-2	-	-	CAWSTQGSTGELFF	TGTGCCTGGAGCACCCAGGGGTCCACCGGGGAGCTGTTTTTT
TRBV4-2	TRBJ2-7	-	-	CASSSRGRENEQYF	TGTGCCAGCAGCTCGCGGGGAAGGGAAAACGAGCAGTACTTC
TRBV5-1	TRBJ2-1	-	once	CASSGETGSRVYNEQFF	TGCGCCAGCAGCGGAGAGACCGGGAGCCGGGTTTACAATGAGCAGTTCTTC
TRBV6-5	TRBJ2-5	TRBD2	-	CASSPTSGRLETQYF	TGTGCCAGCAGTCCGACTAGCGGGAGGCTGGAGACCCAGTACTTC
TRBV4-1	TRBJ2-7	-	-	CASSQALGGSSYEQYF	TGCGCCAGCAGCCAGGCGCTAGGCGGAAGCTCCTACGAGCAGTACTTC
TRBV11-2	TRBJ2-1	-	-	CASSSPSSYNEQFF	TGTGCCAGCAGCTCCCCCAGTTCCTACAATGAGCAGTTCTTC
TRBV19	TRBJ2-3	TRBD2	-	CASSTRTSSSTDTQYF	TGTGCCAGTAGTACCAGGACTAGTTCTTCCACAGATACGCAGTATTTT
TRBV7-9	TRBJ2-3	-	-	CASSLTDTQYF	TGTGCCAGCAGCTTAACGGATACGCAGTATTTT
TRBV6-1	TRBJ2-7	-	-	CASRPGPVAYEQYF	TGTGCCAGCCGACCGGGACCGGTGGCCTACGAGCAGTACTTC
TRBV7-2	TRBJ2-7	TRBD1	few	CASSFGQGYEQYF	TGTGCCAGCAGCTTCGGACAGGGCTACGAGCAGTACTTC
TRBV2	TRBJ2-7	-	-	CASQVPPYEQYF	TGTGCCAGCCAGGTCCCCCCCTACGAGCAGTACTTC
TRBV19	TRBJ1-1	-	once	CASSIGGLNTEAFF	TGTGCCAGTAGTATAGGAGGGTTGAACACTGAAGCTTTCTTT
TRBV28	TRBJ2-7	TRBD2	-	CASSFSSGGAYEQYF	TGTGCCAGCAGTTTTAGTAGCGGGGGCGCCTACGAGCAGTACTTC
TRBV2	TRBJ2-7	-	-	CASREGTPYEQYF	TGTGCCAGCAGGGAGGGGACGCCCTACGAGCAGTACTTC
TRBV15	TRBJ2-5	-	-	CATSPDPGGETQYF	TGTGCCACCAGCCCAGATCCTGGGGGAGAGACCCAGTACTTC
TRBV11-2	TRBJ2-1	-	-	CASSLPDEQFF	TGTGCCAGCAGCTTACCTGATGAGCAGTTCTTC
TRBV9	TRBJ1-2	-	-	CASSVDSGARYGYTF	TGTGCCAGCAGCGTAGATTCCGGGGCGCGATATGGCTACACCTTC
TRBV7-2	TRBJ2-1	TRBD2	-	CASSLDSSGYNEQFF	TGTGCCAGCAGCCTAGACTCTAGCGGTTACAATGAGCAGTTCTTC
TRBV27	TRBJ2-7	-	-	CASSFAPGEAYEQYF	TGTGCCAGCAGTTTCGCCCCAGGGGAAGCCTACGAGCAGTACTTC
TRBV28	TRBJ2-5	-	-	CASSLGKETQYF	TGTGCCAGCAGCCTAGGGAAAGAGACCCAGTACTTC
TRBV18	TRBJ1-1	-	-	CASSEFWRGWLVNTEAFF	TGTGCCAGCTCGGAGTTTTGGAGGGGATGGTTGGTGAACACTGAAGCTTTCTTT
TRBV6-5	TRBJ2-7	-	-	CASSRGGSGSYEQYF	TGTGCCAGCAGTCGTGGGGGTAGCGGCTCCTACGAGCAGTACTTC